The entry below gives a single TCR beta chain sequence along with its context. Libraries were prepared by immunoSEQ multiplex PCR; TCRdb keeps only in-frame clonotypes and omits some of them. The repertoire has roughly 320,000 clones, roughly 89% of them found once; the top ten carry about 1.7%. The entry originates in a study of blood T cell repertoires in COVID-19. Study at large: The study drew acute and convalescent COVID-19 samples from the United States, Italy and Spain.

The junction had 10 bases not matched to a gene; V was cut back by 5 bases and J by 1 base. CDR1 SQVTM and CDR2 ANQGSEA come from the germline V gene. This CDR3 has 16 residues. Enrolled during active infection, Seattle patients were then followed longitudinally. J is TRBJ2-3 and V is TRBV29-1; 9 bases map to TRBD2. The specimen was peripheral blood. The TCR sequence derives from a woman between 25 and 40 years old with COVID-19, enrolled during active disease. CDR3 loop: CSVTRIAGARTDTQYF. CDR3 bases: TGCAGCGTTACCCGTATAGCGGGGGCTCGCACAGATACGCAGTATTTT.